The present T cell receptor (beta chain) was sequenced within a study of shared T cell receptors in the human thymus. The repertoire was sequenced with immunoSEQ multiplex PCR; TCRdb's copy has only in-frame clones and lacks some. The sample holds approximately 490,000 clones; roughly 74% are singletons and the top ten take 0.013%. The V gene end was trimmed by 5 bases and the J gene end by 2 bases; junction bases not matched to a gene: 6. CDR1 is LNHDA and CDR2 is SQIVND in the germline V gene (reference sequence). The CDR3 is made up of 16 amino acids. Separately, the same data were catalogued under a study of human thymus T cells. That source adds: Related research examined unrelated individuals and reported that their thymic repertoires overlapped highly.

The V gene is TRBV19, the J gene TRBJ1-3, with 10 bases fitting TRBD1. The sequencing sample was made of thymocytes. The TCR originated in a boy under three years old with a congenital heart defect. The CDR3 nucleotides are TGTGCCAGTAGTCGACAGGGGGCCTTACCTGGAAACACCATATATTTT. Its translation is CASSRQGALPGNTIYF.